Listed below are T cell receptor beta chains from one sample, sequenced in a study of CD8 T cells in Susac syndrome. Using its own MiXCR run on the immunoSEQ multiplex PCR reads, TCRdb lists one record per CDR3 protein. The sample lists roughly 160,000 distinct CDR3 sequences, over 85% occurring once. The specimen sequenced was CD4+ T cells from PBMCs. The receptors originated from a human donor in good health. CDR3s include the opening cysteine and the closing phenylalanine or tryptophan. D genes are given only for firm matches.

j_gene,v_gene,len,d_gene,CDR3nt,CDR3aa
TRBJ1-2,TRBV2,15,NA,TGTGCCAGCAGCCGGACCTCACAGGGAAGGGACGGCTACACCTTC,CASSRTSQGRDGYTF
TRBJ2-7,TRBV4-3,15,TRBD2,TGCGCCAGCAGCCAGTTTAGCGGGGAGAGCTACGAGCAGTACTTC,CASSQFSGESYEQYF
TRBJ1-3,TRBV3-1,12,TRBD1,TGTGCCAGTTCGACAGGGATGGACACCATATATTTT,CASSTGMDTIYF
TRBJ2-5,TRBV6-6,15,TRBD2,TGTGCCAGCAGCCTCACCCGGGAGGGAGGGGAGACCCAGTACTTC,CASSLTREGGETQYF
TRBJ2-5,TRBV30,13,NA,TGTGCCTGGAGAGCACAGGGAGGTGAGACCCAGTACTTC,CAWRAQGGETQYF
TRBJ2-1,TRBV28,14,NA,TGTGCCAGTCAAAGGGGGGTGGAGTACAATGAGCAGTTCTTC,CASQRGVEYNEQFF
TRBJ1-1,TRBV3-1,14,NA,TGTGCCAGCAGCCAAGGGCAGGCGAACACTGAAGCTTTCTTT,CASSQGQANTEAFF
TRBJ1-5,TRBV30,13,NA,TGTGCCTGGGGGGCGGATAGCAATCAGCCCCAGCATTTT,CAWGADSNQPQHF
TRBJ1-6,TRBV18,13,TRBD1,TGTGCCAGCTCACCTTCGGACAGGGGCACCCTCCACTTT,CASSPSDRGTLHF
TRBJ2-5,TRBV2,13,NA,TGTGCCAGCAGTGATCCGCCTCGGGGGACCCAGTACTTC,CASSDPPRGTQYF
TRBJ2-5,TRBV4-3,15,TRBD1,TGCGCCAGCAGCCAAGAAAGACAGGGGCAAGAGACCCAGTACTTC,CASSQERQGQETQYF
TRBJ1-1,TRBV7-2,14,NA,TGTGCCAGCAGCCCCGACAATGGGGGCACTGAAGCTTTCTTT,CASSPDNGGTEAFF
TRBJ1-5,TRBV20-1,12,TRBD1,TGCAGTGCCGGGACAGGGGGTCAGCCCCAGCATTTT,CSAGTGGQPQHF
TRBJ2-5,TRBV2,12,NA,TGTGCCAGCGGGTCGTACCAAGAGACCCAGTACTTC,CASGSYQETQYF
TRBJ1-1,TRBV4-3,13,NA,TGCGCCAGCAGCCAAGTCCAGGGCATTGAAGCTTTCTTT,CASSQVQGIEAFF
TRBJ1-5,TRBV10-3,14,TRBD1,TGTGCCATCAGTGGGACAGGGGGCAATCAGCCCCAGCATTTT,CAISGTGGNQPQHF
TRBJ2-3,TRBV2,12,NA,TGTGCCAGCAGAGAGGGATCCGATACGCAGTATTTT,CASREGSDTQYF
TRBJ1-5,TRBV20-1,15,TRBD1,TGCAGTGCTAGAGGACAGGGAAATTGGCGACAGCCCCAGCATTTT,CSARGQGNWRQPQHF
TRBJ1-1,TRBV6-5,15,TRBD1,TGTGCCAGCAGTCGTCGACAGGGAATGAACACTGAAGCTTTCTTT,CASSRRQGMNTEAFF
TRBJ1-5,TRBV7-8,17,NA,TGTGCCAGCAGCTTAGCGACAGCCCGGGGGAGCAATCAGCCCCAGCATTTT,CASSLATARGSNQPQHF
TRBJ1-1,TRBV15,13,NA,TGTGCCACCAGCAGTGACAGGAACACTGAAGCTTTCTTT,CATSSDRNTEAFF
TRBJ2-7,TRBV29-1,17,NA,TGCAGCGTTGCCGGGACACAAGCCGGGGGAAGCTCCTACGAGCAGTACTTC,CSVAGTQAGGSSYEQYF
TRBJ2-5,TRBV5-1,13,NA,TGCGCCAGCAGCTTTAACAACCAAGAGACCCAGTACTTC,CASSFNNQETQYF
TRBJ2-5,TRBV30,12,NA,TGTGCCTGGAGTGGGGTTAAGGAGACCCAGTACTTC,CAWSGVKETQYF